Below are 27 T cell receptor beta chains sequenced from a single sample in a study of blood T cells in healthy people across ages. The use of a sample-barcoded 5' primer and a J-beta primer mix characterized a second PCR of about 7 to 12 cycles. MiXCR, applied by TCRdb to the 5' RACE reads, yields one record per CDR3 protein. Of some 1.6 million distinct CDR3 sequences listed, about 32% were seen once; the top ten hold about 11%. The sequenced sample consisted of blood. These receptors came from a woman between 25 and 40 years old in good health.

This clonotype was detected a few times. The genes are TRBV27 and TRBJ1-4; D is unclear. The V end lost 6 bases, the J end lost 7 bases, and 12 bases lay between the germline ends. The CDR3 runs to 13 residues. Germline-derived CDR1 and CDR2 are MNHEY and SMNVEV (reference sequence). The CDR3 loop is CASRAHESEKLFF. CDR3 DNA sequence: TGTGCCAGCAGGGCCCACGAGAGTGAAAAACTGTTTTTT.

On this clonotype itself: A clone one base away is much larger, so this may be a read error. This rearrangement joins TRBV29-1 to TRBJ1-5; the D is unclear. Germline CDR1 SQVTM, CDR2 ANQGSEA. The CDR3 covers 12 residues. The CDR3: CSVGSSNQPRHF. CDR3 DNA sequence: TGCAGCGTCGGGTCCAGCAATCAGCCCCGGCATTTT.

The rearrangement links TRBV4-1 to TRBJ2-1; 15 bases match TRBD2. Trimming removed 3 bases from V and 4 bases from J; junction bases left unmatched: 1. The CDR3 has 16 amino acids. Germline-derived CDR1 and CDR2 are MGHRA and YSYEKL. The CDR3: CASSHGTSGGYNEQFF. The CDR3 DNA reads TGCGCCAGCAGCCACGGGACTAGCGGGGGGTACAATGAGCAGTTCTTC.

The chain carries TRBV6-1 and TRBJ2-1; no definite D call. Germline V gene sequence: CDR1 MNHNS, CDR2 SASEGT. V lost 9 bases, J lost 0 bases, and 12 bases lay in between. The CDR3 contains 14 residues. DNA of the CDR3: TGTGCCAGTGAAGGACGGAGCTCCTACAATGAGCAGTTCTTC. Its protein is CASEGRSSYNEQFF.

The rearrangement uses TRBV28 and TRBJ2-7; D is ambiguous. The J call may be mistaken, given a closer DNA end match to TRBJ2-5. Germline CDR1 is MDHEN and CDR2 is SYDVKM. This CDR3 spans 14 amino acids. Here the CDR3 DNA reads TGTGCCAGCAGCAACACATTGGTTAAAGAGACCCAGTACTTC. This sequence encodes CASSNTLVKETQYF.

J is TRBJ2-7 and V is TRBV20-1, with D unclear. The CDR3 spans 12 residues. The germline CDR1 and CDR2 sequences are DFQATT and SNEGSKA (reference sequence). V lost 6 bases and J lost 3, with 12 bases in between. The CDR3 DNA reads TGCAGTGCGGAACAGAGCCGCTACGAGCAGTACTTC. It is translated as CSAEQSRYEQYF.

The chain carries TRBV10-3 and TRBJ2-5, with D perhaps matching TRBD1 or TRBD2 (5 bases each). The CDR3 runs 13 residues. Germline-derived CDR1 and CDR2 are ENHRY and SYGVKD. This CDR3 is CVTSPGAGETQYF. As DNA, the CDR3 is TGTGTCACTTCCCCCGGGGCTGGGGAGACCCAGTACTTC.

This clonotype was seen a few times. This chain links TRBV4-2 with TRBJ2-2; no firm D call. Trimming took off 0 bases at V and 9 bases at J, with 17 bases between the two ends. Germline V gene lookup returns CDR1 LGHNA and CDR2 YNFKEQ. The CDR3 runs to 16 residues. CDR3 region: CASSQDGNSQYRELFF. The CDR3 nucleotides are TGTGCCAGCAGCCAAGATGGAAATAGCCAGTATAGGGAGCTGTTTTTT.

This clonotype has only a few counts. J is TRBJ2-7 and V is TRBV5-1; the D call may be TRBD1 or TRBD2 (7 bases each). The V gene lost 0 bases and the J gene lost 2 bases, with 18 bases spanning the gap. The V gene's germline CDR1 is SGHRS and CDR2 YFSETQ. The CDR3 runs 17 residues. CDR3 protein: CASSLERGLLAAYEQYF. The CDR3 DNA reads as TGCGCCAGCAGCTTGGAAAGGGGGCTGCTAGCGGCCTACGAGCAGTACTTC.

This clonotype was seen a handful of times. The CDR3 DNA is TGTGCCAGCAGCCAAGTTTTCCCGGCCGGACAGGGAGGGACTGAAGCTTTCTTT. Residues: CASSQVFPAGQGGTEAFF. V usage is TRBV4-2 and J usage is TRBJ1-1; 8 positions match TRBD1. This CDR3 has 18 amino acids. The ends lost 1 base at V and 5 bases at J; junction bases unmatched: 15. CDR1 and CDR2 (germline): LGHNA, YNFKEQ.

This chain uses TRBV20-1 with TRBJ2-1; 8 nucleotides line up with TRBD2. The CDR3 loop spans 16 amino acids. V gave up 3 bases and J gave up 6 bases; unmatched junction bases: 13. Germline-derived CDR1 and CDR2 are DFQATT and SNEGSKA (reference sequence). The CDR3 reads CSASLSGTRNCNEQFF. The CDR3 region has the DNA TGCAGTGCTAGTCTGTCCGGGACTAGGAACTGCAATGAGCAGTTCTTC.

Concerning this clonotype: This may be a read error, as it is one base from a much larger clone. This likely comes from a read error, as the CDR3 has no conserved phenylalanine or tryptophan at its end. This chain joins TRBV6-5 and TRBJ2-5, with a tentative D call TRBD1 (6 bases). CDR1 and CDR2 (germline): MNHEY, SVGAGI. The V gene lost 0 bases and the J gene lost 4 bases, with 6 bases spanning the gap. This CDR3 has 13 residues. The CDR3 reads CASSYSGAETQYV. The CDR3 region has the DNA TGTGCCAGCAGTTACTCGGGGGCAGAGACCCAGTACGTC.

This clonotype came up a few times. The chain couples TRBV12-3 or TRBV12-4 to TRBJ2-3; TRBD2 is a possible D gene (6 bases). The CDR3 runs to 15 residues. The V end lost 0 bases, the J end lost 5 bases, and 12 bases lay between the germline ends. The CDR3 region has the DNA TGTGCCAGCAGTTTAGCCCGGGGAGGTGGAGATACGCAGTATTTT. Amino acid sequence: CASSLARGGGDTQYF.

The chain employs TRBV28 and TRBJ1-2; D remains unclear. Germline values: CDR1 MDHEN, CDR2 SYDVKM. Trimming removed 3 bases at V and 4 bases at J, with 21 bases between. This CDR3 is 17 amino acids long. The CDR3 region has the DNA TGTGCCAGCAGTTTTACTGTCCGAACCCAATCTTTCTATGGCTACACCTTC. This codes for CASSFTVRTQSFYGYTF.

The chain combines TRBV5-1 with TRBJ2-7, with a weak D call TRBD2 (5 bases). Per the germline V gene, CDR1 is SGHRS and CDR2 is YFSETQ. CDR3 length: 14 residues. The V gene lost 1 base and the J gene lost 5 bases, with 13 bases spanning the gap. This CDR3 reads CASSLLEAVDEQYF. Here the CDR3 DNA reads TGCGCCAGCAGCTTGCTGGAGGCGGTGGACGAGCAGTACTTC.

This clonotype was detected only once. The CDR3 coding sequence is TGTGCCAGCAGTGAATTGAGGGGGGCCCGCACAGATACGCAGTATTTT. Protein sequence: CASSELRGARTDTQYF. The chain employs TRBV2 and TRBJ2-3; perhaps D is TRBD1 or TRBD2 (6 bases each). V lost 2 bases, J lost 1 base, and 13 bases lay in between. Germline lookup yields CDR1 SNHLY and CDR2 FYNNEI. The CDR3 covers 16 residues.

The chain combines TRBV7-3 with TRBJ2-3; 10 nucleotides align to TRBD2. This CDR3 comprises 15 residues. J lost 0 bases, V lost 6 bases, and 3 bases had no gene match. CDR1 SGHTA and CDR2 FQGTGA come from the germline V gene. CDR3 amino acids: CASSRSGRSTDTQYF. The CDR3 DNA reads TGTGCCAGCAGTCGTAGCGGGAGGAGCACAGATACGCAGTATTTT.

V usage is TRBV10-3 and J usage is TRBJ2-5; 8 bases are a match to TRBD2. V lost 0 bases and J lost 0; bases outside the gene matches: 18. The CDR3 loop spans 21 amino acids. Germline CDR1 reads ENHRY; CDR2 reads SYGVKD. The CDR3 bases are TGTGCCATCAGTGAGTCGGGCCCGAGACCGGGACTAGTTTGGAACCAAGAGACCCAGTACTTC. This gives the protein CAISESGPRPGLVWNQETQYF.

This rearrangement joins TRBV6-1 to TRBJ2-5, with a weak D call TRBD1 (5 bases). V was cut by 2 bases and J by 0 bases, with 13 bases left in between. The germline CDR1 and CDR2 sequences are MNHNS and SASEGT. The CDR3 sequence is 16 residues long. The CDR3 region has the DNA TGTGCCAGCAGTGAATGGTCCAGGGCGAACCAAGAGACCCAGTACTTC. Encoded protein: CASSEWSRANQETQYF.

This clonotype was counted a few times. The chain links TRBV7-3 to TRBJ2-3; D could derive from TRBD1 or TRBD2 (5 bases each). Trimming cost V 2 bases and J 1 base, with 16 bases left between them. The CDR3 is 17 amino acids. Germline values: CDR1 SGHTA, CDR2 FQGTGA. The CDR3 coding sequence is TGTGCCAGCAGCTTAGGGACCGGGACGCTAGGCACAGATACGCAGTATTTT. Translating it yields CASSLGTGTLGTDTQYF. The variable domain in full, completed from reference TRBV7-3 and TRBJ2-3, reads GAGVSQTPSNKVTEKGKYVELRCDPISGHTALYWYRQSLGQGPEFLIYFQGTGAADDSGLPNDRFFAVRPEGSVSTLKIQRTERGDSAVYLCASSLGTGTLGTDTQYFGPGTRLTVL.

The rearrangement joins TRBV7-9 to TRBJ2-5; 7 bases fit TRBD1. This CDR3 contains 14 residues. V gave up 3 bases and J gave up 3 bases; unmatched junction bases: 4. CDR1 SEHNR and CDR2 FQNEAQ come from the germline V gene (reference sequence). CDR3 in DNA: TGTGCCAGCAGCTTCGAGACAGGGAAAGAGACCCAGTACTTC. This gives the protein CASSFETGKETQYF.

About this clonotype: A junction boundary mismatches the germline segment, possibly from a read error. The chain employs TRBV5-1 and TRBJ2-1; 12 nucleotides agree with TRBD2. From germline, CDR1 is SGHRS and CDR2 YFSETQ. The CDR3 contains 17 residues. The CDR3 is CAGSWLPSGGGDYEQFF. The CDR3 DNA follows: TGCGCCGGCAGCTGGCTCCCTAGCGGGGGGGGCGACTATGAGCAGTTCTTC.

The chain couples TRBV20-1 to TRBJ2-7; TRBD2 matches at 10 bases. The J segment lost 12 bases and the V segment lost 0 bases, leaving 8 bases of the junction unmatched. Germline-derived CDR1 and CDR2 are DFQATT and SNEGSKA (reference sequence). The CDR3 runs to 13 residues. The CDR3 bases are TGCAGTGCTAGAGATCAACCTAGCGGGAGATGGTACTTC. It specifies CSARDQPSGRWYF.

This clonotype was seen only a few times. This sequence joins TRBV5-1 and TRBJ1-2, with 7 bases lining up with TRBD1. The length of the CDR3 is 14 residues. V lost 5 bases, J lost 8 bases, and 12 bases stayed unmatched. CDR1 is SGHRS and CDR2 is YFSETQ in the germline V gene. The CDR3 here is CASSWTGLGEGYTF. In nucleotides, the CDR3 is TGCGCCAGCAGTTGGACAGGCCTTGGAGAGGGCTACACCTTC. Full variable domain (missing parts from reference TRBV5-1 and TRBJ1-2): KAGVTQTPRYLIKTRGQQVTLSCSPISGHRSVSWYQQTPGQGLQFLFEYFSETQRNKGNFPGRFSGRQFSNSRSEMNVSTLELGDSALYLCASSWTGLGEGYTFGSGTRLTVV.

The chain couples TRBV5-1 to TRBJ2-3; tentative D call: TRBD1 (5 bases). The germline gives CDR1 SGHRS, CDR2 YFSETQ. This CDR3 is built from 17 residues. Trimming removed 0 bases at V and 0 bases at J, with 14 bases between. The CDR3 is CASSLGSSRASTDTQYF. CDR3 bases: TGCGCCAGCAGCTTGGGTTCCAGCAGGGCTAGCACAGATACGCAGTATTTT.

For the CDR3, the DNA is TGCGCCAGCAGCCAAGGGACTAGCGGGACCTACTACGAGCAGTACTTC. It codes for CASSQGTSGTYYEQYF. The genes are TRBV4-1 and TRBJ2-5; 12 bases align to TRBD2. The J call may be faulty, since TRBJ2-7 better matches the DNA end. The CDR3 consists of 16 residues. CDR1 and CDR2 from the germline V gene are MGHRA and YSYEKL.

This clonotype was detected ten times or more. This chain connects TRBV6-5 to TRBJ2-7; weak D call: TRBD1 (7 bases). The V end was cut by 7 bases, the J end by 5 bases, with 15 bases between. The CDR3 loop spans 13 amino acids. Germline CDR1 is MNHEY and CDR2 is SVGAGI. CDR3 in DNA: TGTGCCAGCATCCCGCCAGGGGGGCACGAGCAGTACTTC. This codes for CASIPPGGHEQYF.